This TCR beta chain stems from a study of blood T cell repertoires in COVID-19. Sequencing used immunoSEQ multiplex PCR; TCRdb keeps in-frame clones, though not all of them. The table shows roughly 330,000 clones, with 87% occurring only once. This CDR3 is built from 15 residues. Germline lookup yields CDR1 SGDLS and CDR2 YYNGEE. Deletions cut 3 bases from V and 4 bases from J, with 14 bases between. Sequencing was performed on PBMCs or T cells enriched from blood (not recorded which). The clonotype originates from a woman aged 30 to 39 who had recovered from COVID-19. The chain uses TRBV9 and TRBJ2-1; D possibly corresponds to TRBD2 (6 bases). In nucleotides, the CDR3 is TGTGCCAGCAGCGAGGGACTCCCCTTTTACAATGAGCAGTTCTTC. Translating it yields CASSEGLPFYNEQFF.